Given below is one TCR beta chain in context. This clone occurred a few times. The clone's antigen remains unknown. Qualities for individual bases were not recorded, and no much larger clone is one base off. The meaning of the sample's time point label: approximately 25 months on ibrutinib. For TCR beta library preparation, around 2 micrograms of genomic DNA were isolated from cryopreserved PBMCs. Longitudinal blood samples from CLL patients receiving ibrutinib monotherapy were subjected to high-throughput TCR beta sequencing. Patients were enrolled in a phase 2 open-label single-center ibrutinib monotherapy trial. On a MiSeq, deep resolution sequencing aimed for a depth between 1 in 1 million and 1 in 200,000 T cells, with each clonotype covered approximately 10x on average. TCR beta libraries were generated with the immunoSEQ hsTCRB Kit. On the authors' methods: The data were analyzed with ImmunoSEQ Analyzer and ImmunoSEQ Data Assistant, and V, D and J gene assignments followed IMGT definitions. Clonality, which ranges from 0 to 1, was calculated by subtracting the normalized Shannon entropy of productive rearrangement frequencies from one. Public clonotype analysis was restricted to overrepresented clonotypes comprising at least 0.05% of each patient's repertoire. About twelve age-matched healthy donor repertoires from immuneACCESS were used as controls for clonality. As stored in TCRdb, this immuneACCESS dataset retains in-frame rearrangements with V and J assigned. A fraction of the clones does not appear; measured against another copy, unresolved V genes explain less than half of the discrepancy, and the remainder lacks a known reason. Clone size and the V and J calls come from that table; the DNA yielded D and trimming. In this sample the table shows 140,000 to 150,000 clones, around 76% of which occur a single time. 4.5% to 6.5% of the sample rests with the top ten.

Looking up the germline V gene yields CDR1 SGHTA and CDR2 FQGNSA. From the cysteine through the phenylalanine, the CDR3 covers 16 amino acids. Here the CDR3 DNA is all that survives: 48 bases in frame from base 1. Trimming costs V 1 base and J 3 bases, and their ends lie 13 bases apart. The source of the sample is a study of cytotoxic CD8 clonotypes in ibrutinib-treated CLL (dated by TCRdb to about 2021). Regarding the complete study: The cohort was composed of some ten relapsed/refractory and 15 treatment-naive patients; IGHV unmutated status was identified in 17 patients. Samples averaged about 260,000 productive templates and some 91,000 productive rearrangements. Responses were partial in about 25 patients and complete in 2; after median about 68 months follow-up, about 14 stayed in remission and some twelve progressed. All remission and progressive disease samples were collected while patients were still receiving ibrutinib. The response samples were drawn at a median of around eleven months into treatment, with a range of roughly 6 to 36 months. Cryopreserved peripheral blood mononuclear cells were obtained before treatment, at response, and at either sustained remission or disease progression. Longitudinal samples were obtainable from 26 of the 86 participants in the trial. Paper-wide results and their limitations: Clonality rose at ibrutinib response, remained stable during sustained remission, and dropped back toward baseline at progression. Sampling times were not matched between patients in sustained remission and patients whose disease was progressing, and lymph node repertoires were not examined. Public clonotypes were found to be uncommon and were observed to contract or remain stable during treatment; the increase in clonality was shown to reflect expansion of private clonotypes at ibrutinib response. At baseline, clonality was higher than in age-matched healthy donors and showed a strong correlation with circulating CD8+ T-cell counts.

The receptor's source is a human donor with chronic lymphocytic leukemia. The input for sequencing was PBMCs, taken after 24 months of ibrutinib treatment. The chain was built from TRBV7-2 and TRBJ1-5, with the D gene too uncertain to name. The DNA is TGTGCCAGCAGCTTAGTTTGGGGTTGGAACAATCAGCCCCAGCATTTT. This codes for CASSLVWGWNNQPQHF.